Listed below are T cell receptor beta chains from one sample, sequenced in a study of T cell responses to AZD1222 COVID-19 vaccine. The method was immunoSEQ multiplex PCR; TCRdb's version includes in-frame clones alone and lacks a portion of them. Of about 130,000 clones listed, approximately 85% are singletons. The input for sequencing was peripheral blood, taken on day 0 of AZD1222 vaccination. The receptor source for this set is an adult in good health. The CDR3 runs from the conserved cysteine through the conserved F or W. The order of the fields is clone size, V gene, D gene, J gene, CDR3 protein, CDR3 DNA. The D gene is left open where the match is weak. Clone size appears in some rows only: once, few, many, or a class for an expanded clone.

-,TRBV28,-,TRBJ1-4,CASGGARREKLFF,TGTGCCAGCGGGGGGGCTAGGAGGGAAAAACTGTTTTTT
-,TRBV18,-,TRBJ2-7,CASSPGGPSYEQYF,TGTGCCAGCTCACCGGGGGGGCCCTCCTACGAGCAGTACTTC
-,TRBV5-1,TRBD1,TRBJ1-3,CASSREGQPSSGNTIYF,TGCGCCAGCAGCCGGGAGGGACAGCCGAGCTCTGGAAACACCATATATTTT
-,TRBV6-4,TRBD2,TRBJ2-3,CASSVSAGGRTDTQYF,TGTGCCAGCAGTGTTTCTGCGGGGGGGCGCACAGATACGCAGTATTTT
-,TRBV30,TRBD2,TRBJ2-3,CAWSVGSSGGSPYF,TGTGCCTGGAGTGTAGGAAGTAGCGGGGGGAGTCCGTATTTT
once,TRBV2,-,TRBJ2-2,CASTGNTGELFF,TGTGCCAGTACAGGGAACACCGGGGAGCTGTTTTTT
-,TRBV24-1,TRBD2,TRBJ2-5,CATSGPGLAGGETQYF,TGTGCCACCAGTGGGCCGGGACTAGCGGGAGGGGAGACCCAGTACTTC
-,TRBV6-6,-,TRBJ2-1,CASTPRRAQQFF,TGTGCCAGCACCCCCCGCCGGGCCCAGCAGTTCTTC
-,TRBV7-9,-,TRBJ1-1,CASSLEVWNTEAFF,TGTGCCAGCAGCTTAGAGGTCTGGAACACTGAAGCTTTCTTT
-,TRBV28,-,TRBJ2-5,CASSGGLGQETQYF,TGTGCCAGCAGTGGGGGCCTGGGGCAAGAGACCCAGTACTTC
-,TRBV25-1,-,TRBJ2-4,CASSDQGLENIQYF,TGTGCCAGCAGTGACCAGGGTTTGGAAAACATTCAGTACTTC
-,TRBV3-1/TRBV3-2,-,TRBJ1-1,CASSQDTGIGAFF,TGTGCCAGCAGCCAAGATACGGGAATCGGAGCTTTCTTT
-,TRBV6-5,-,TRBJ1-1,CASRNPTEAFF,TGTGCCAGCAGGAATCCTACTGAAGCTTTCTTT
-,TRBV11-2,TRBD2,TRBJ2-5,CASSQGTSGRGETQYF,TGTGCCAGCAGCCAGGGGACTAGCGGGAGAGGGGAGACCCAGTACTTC
-,TRBV5-4,TRBD1,TRBJ1-2,CASSLWTGSGYTF,TGTGCCAGCAGCCTATGGACAGGGAGTGGCTACACCTTC
-,TRBV12-2,-,TRBJ1-1,CASRLACNVGTGPYTEAFF,TGTGCAAGTCGCTTAGCGTGTAATGTTGGGACAGGGCCATACACTGAAGCTTTCTTT
-,TRBV4-1,-,TRBJ1-3,CASSQDRSSGNTIYF,TGCGCCAGCAGCCAAGATCGGAGCTCTGGAAACACCATATATTTT
-,TRBV7-8,TRBD1,TRBJ1-4,CASSVGPGQSEKLFF,TGTGCCAGCAGCGTAGGACCGGGACAGAGTGAAAAACTGTTTTTT
-,TRBV9,TRBD1,TRBJ2-7,CASSVGTGPYEQYF,TGTGCCAGCAGCGTGGGGACAGGGCCCTACGAGCAGTACTTC
once,TRBV7-6,TRBD2,TRBJ2-2,CASTRAGPGNTGELFF,TGTGCCAGCACTCGAGCGGGGCCAGGGAACACCGGGGAGCTGTTTTTT
few,TRBV9,TRBD1,TRBJ1-6,CASSVDRGSYNSPLHF,TGTGCCAGCAGCGTGGACAGGGGATCCTATAATTCACCCCTCCACTTT
-,TRBV11-1,TRBD1,TRBJ1-1,CASSSGQWNTEAFF,TGTGCCAGCAGTTCGGGACAGTGGAACACTGAAGCTTTCTTT
-,TRBV5-4,TRBD1,TRBJ2-7,CASSLGQGAPYEQYF,TGTGCCAGCAGCTTAGGACAGGGGGCCCCCTACGAGCAGTACTTC
-,TRBV6-1,-,TRBJ1-1,CASSESGRVAEAFF,TGTGCCAGCAGTGAGAGCGGCAGGGTTGCTGAAGCTTTCTTT
-,TRBV7-2,-,TRBJ2-7,CASSYTIMSSYEQYF,TGTGCCAGCAGCTACACAATTATGAGCTCCTACGAGCAGTACTTC
once,TRBV10-2,-,TRBJ2-1,CASRRDWPKDEQFF,TGCGCCAGCAGAAGGGACTGGCCAAAGGATGAGCAGTTCTTC
-,TRBV4-3,-,TRBJ2-2,CASSQDRGGANTGELFF,TGCGCCAGCAGCCAAGATAGGGGCGGCGCGAACACCGGGGAGCTGTTTTTT
-,TRBV28,-,TRBJ2-1,CASSGRLPGASFNNEQFF,TGTGCCAGCAGTGGTAGGCTTCCGGGAGCTTCCTTCAACAATGAGCAGTTCTTC
-,TRBV19,-,TRBJ1-3,CASTLAGSHSGNTIYF,TGTGCCAGTACCCTTGCCGGCTCCCACTCTGGAAACACCATATATTTT
-,TRBV2,-,TRBJ2-1,CAPKAGRSNEQFF,TGTGCCCCGAAGGCGGGAAGAAGCAATGAGCAGTTCTTC
few,TRBV25-1,TRBD2,TRBJ2-1,CASSGGTSGTNEQFF,TGTGCCAGCAGTGGCGGGACTAGCGGGACGAATGAGCAGTTCTTC
-,TRBV11-3,-,TRBJ2-7,CASSLGQHTYEQYF,TGTGCCAGCTCTCTTGGACAGCACACCTACGAGCAGTACTTC
-,TRBV5-1,-,TRBJ1-1,CASSGDLGTEAFF,TGCGCCAGCAGTGGGGACCTCGGTACTGAAGCTTTCTTT
few,TRBV18,-,TRBJ2-1,CASAESVGNEQFF,TGTGCCAGCGCCGAGAGCGTAGGCAATGAGCAGTTCTTC
-,TRBV6-2/TRBV6-3,-,TRBJ1-2,CASSYGSTSNYGYTF,TGTGCCAGCAGTTACGGAAGCACATCTAACTATGGCTACACCTTC
-,TRBV7-7,-,TRBJ1-5,CASSRQENQPQHF,TGTGCTAGCAGCCGTCAGGAGAATCAGCCCCAGCATTTT
-,TRBV3-1/TRBV3-2,TRBD1,TRBJ2-1,CASSQDQGADEQFF,TGTGCCAGCAGCCAAGACCAGGGGGCCGATGAGCAGTTCTTC
-,TRBV2,-,TRBJ1-5,CASSEEGNQPQHF,TGTGCCAGCAGTGAGGAGGGTAATCAGCCCCAGCATTTT
-,TRBV15,TRBD1,TRBJ1-2,CATSRLGTGGLGYGYTF,TGTGCCACCAGCAGACTTGGAACAGGGGGCTTGGGCTATGGCTACACCTTC
-,TRBV6-1,TRBD1,TRBJ2-3,CASSVEGRGLPDTQYF,TGTGCCAGCAGTGTTGAAGGCAGGGGGTTACCAGATACGCAGTATTTT
-,TRBV5-4,-,TRBJ2-7,CASRPTGVYEQYF,TGTGCCAGCAGACCGACCGGGGTTTACGAGCAGTACTTC
-,TRBV15,-,TRBJ2-7,CATSRDLWGTYEQYF,TGTGCCACCAGCAGAGATCTTTGGGGGACCTACGAGCAGTACTTC
-,TRBV2,-,TRBJ2-7,CASRRGSYEQYF,TGTGCCAGCAGGAGAGGATCCTACGAGCAGTACTTC
-,TRBV10-3,TRBD1,TRBJ1-2,CAISVDRGNGYTF,TGTGCCATCAGCGTTGACAGGGGTAACGGCTACACCTTC
-,TRBV19,-,TRBJ1-2,CASSTRQATYGYTF,TGTGCCAGTAGTACCCGACAGGCCACCTATGGCTACACCTTC
-,TRBV24-1,TRBD2,TRBJ2-3,CATSDHGTRGGATQYF,TGTGCCACCAGTGACCACGGGACTAGGGGTGGAGCTACGCAGTATTTT
-,TRBV19,-,TRBJ1-5,CASWASAGQALNQPQHF,TGTGCCAGTTGGGCTTCGGCGGGGCAGGCCCTCAATCAGCCCCAGCATTTT
-,TRBV30,TRBD1,TRBJ1-1,CAWGRDRGTEAFF,TGTGCCTGGGGCCGGGACAGGGGAACTGAAGCTTTCTTT
few,TRBV7-2,-,TRBJ1-4,CASSPKAGGGNEKLFF,TGTGCCAGCAGTCCCAAAGCTGGGGGCGGTAATGAAAAACTGTTTTTT
-,TRBV19,-,TRBJ1-1,CASSRQGGTEAFF,TGTGCCAGTAGTCGCCAAGGGGGCACTGAAGCTTTCTTT
-,TRBV7-3,TRBD1,TRBJ1-5,CASSSGTGVGNQPQHF,TGTGCCAGCAGCAGCGGGACAGGGGTTGGCAATCAGCCCCAGCATTTT
-,TRBV27,-,TRBJ2-7,CASSLTRLTYEQYF,TGTGCCAGCAGTTTGACCAGGCTGACCTACGAGCAGTACTTC
-,TRBV28,-,TRBJ2-1,CASRLSRDRGLF,TGTGCCAGCAGACTTTCCCGGGACCGAGGGCTCTTC
-,TRBV28,-,TRBJ1-5,CASSLRGQGRNQPQHF,TGTGCCAGCAGCCTGCGGGGGCAGGGCCGCAATCAGCCCCAGCATTTT
-,TRBV24-1,-,TRBJ2-3,CATSDARGGDTQYF,TGTGCCACCAGTGATGCCAGGGGCGGGGATACGCAGTATTTT
-,TRBV11-2,-,TRBJ2-7,CASSLAGASSYEQYF,TGTGCCAGCAGCTTAGCGGGGGCTAGCTCCTACGAGCAGTACTTC
-,TRBV7-3,-,TRBJ2-4,CASSGPPPNIQYF,TGTGCCAGTTCGGGACCCCCTCCAAACATTCAGTACTTC